The 13 T cell receptor beta chains below all came from one sample that was sequenced in a study of blood T cell repertoires in COVID-19 (TCRdb year 2020). The library was obtained by the immunoSEQ multiplex PCR assay. The source is immuneACCESS, and TCRdb retained only in-frame sequences with V and J called. Part of the clones is not carried over; for the studies checked, unresolved V genes explain less than half of this, and the remainder is unexplained. Counted in this sample were approximately 130,000 clones; approximately 71% of them appeared once. The ten biggest clones cover about 2.2% of the sample. Sequenced: peripheral blood. The receptors were sampled from a woman between 65 and 79 years old with acute or convalescent COVID-19.

This sequence joins TRBV2 and TRBJ2-3, with TRBD1 matching 10 bases. There are 15 residues in the CDR3. Germline assignment: CDR1 SNHLY and CDR2 FYNNEI. V trimming: 6 bases; J trimming: 5 bases; junction bases outside the gene matches: 8. In DNA, the CDR3 is TGTGCCAGCAGAGAGACAGGGGGCTCAGTAGATACGCAGTATTTT. Its protein product is CASRETGGSVDTQYF.

In DNA, the CDR3 is TGTGCCAGCAGTGAGCGGAATGAGCAGTTCTTC. It codes for CASSERNEQFF. The V gene is TRBV6-1, the J gene TRBJ2-1, with unresolved D. The CDR3 totals 11 residues. V gave up 3 bases and J gave up 7 bases, with 4 bases separating them. CDR1 and CDR2 (germline): MNHNS, SASEGT.

This chain joins TRBV3-1 (or the pseudogene TRBV3-2) and TRBJ1-1; TRBD1 matches at 7 bases. The CDR3 is made up of 16 amino acids. V lost 3 bases, J lost 0 bases, and 7 bases stayed unmatched. Germline CDR1 reads LGHDT; CDR2 reads YNNKEL (reference sequence). CDR3 coding DNA: TGTGCCAGCAGCCATAAAGGGACAGAACTGAACACTGAAGCTTTCTTT. As protein: CASSHKGTELNTEAFF.

The DNA for the CDR3 is TGTGCCAGTAGTATAGGACTAGCGGGAGGAGTGGATGAGCAGTTCTTC. The encoded protein is CASSIGLAGGVDEQFF. V and J are TRBV19 and TRBJ2-1; 13 bases agree with TRBD2. CDR3 length: 16 residues. V trimming: 1 base; J trimming: 8 bases; junction bases outside the gene matches: 5. Per germline, CDR1 LNHDA and CDR2 SQIVND (reference sequence).

This clone was seen a single time. The genes are TRBV9 and TRBJ2-2; 9 nucleotides match TRBD2. Germline V gene lookup returns CDR1 SGDLS and CDR2 YYNGEE. CDR3 length: 19 residues. Unmatched junction bases numbered 10, after V lost 0 bases and J lost 1 base. In DNA form, the CDR3 reads TGTGCCAGCAGCGTAGAGTCCCAAAAGCGGGGGGAGAACACCGGGGAGCTGTTTTTT. This codes for CASSVESQKRGENTGELFF.

The V gene is TRBV11-2, the J gene TRBJ1-5; D gene unclear. The germline V and J ends were trimmed by 1 base and 1 base, with 11 bases remaining between them. Germline assignment: CDR1 SGHAT and CDR2 FQNNGV. The length of the CDR3 is 16 residues. The CDR3 DNA is TGTGCCAGCAGCTTAGCCGGGAGGTACAGCAATCAGCCCCAGCATTTT. Encoded protein: CASSLAGRYSNQPQHF. The variable domain in full, with the rest retrieved from reference TRBV11-2 and TRBJ1-5, is EAGVAQSPRYKIIEKRQSVAFWCNPISGHATLYWYQQILGQGPKLLIQFQNNGVVDDSQLPKDRFSAERLKGVDSTLKIQPAKLEDSAVYLCASSLAGRYSNQPQHFGDGTRLSIL.

This chain joins TRBV18 and TRBJ2-7; 10 bases map to TRBD2. This CDR3 comprises 16 residues. The germline V gene has CDR1 KGHSH and CDR2 LQKENI. V was pared by 6 bases and J by 5 bases, with 13 bases of the junction left unmatched. The CDR3 DNA reads TGTGCCAGCTCCCCGGGACTAGCGCTGAGCCCCAACGAGCAGTACTTC. Translation: CASSPGLALSPNEQYF.

This clone showed up just once. The rearrangement joins TRBV14 to TRBJ2-1; D is unresolved. V was clipped by 1 base and J by 4 bases, with 14 bases between them. CDR3 size: 16 residues. Germline lookup yields CDR1 SGHDN and CDR2 FVKESK. The CDR3 protein is CASSQARRLEYNEQFF. CDR3 bases: TGTGCCAGCAGCCAAGCAAGAAGACTTGAATACAATGAGCAGTTCTTC.

The rearrangement uses TRBV7-3 and TRBJ2-3, with D maybe TRBD2 (6 bases). Trimming pared 0 bases from V and 3 bases from J, leaving 7 bases between. This CDR3 has 14 amino acids. From germline, CDR1 is SGHTA and CDR2 FQGTGA. For the CDR3, the DNA is TGTGCCAGCAGCTTAACTGCGGGAACAGATACGCAGTATTTT. Protein: CASSLTAGTDTQYF. The full variable domain, rest sourced from reference TRBV7-3 and TRBJ2-3, is GAGVSQTPSNKVTEKGKYVELRCDPISGHTALYWYRQSLGQGPEFLIYFQGTGAADDSGLPNDRFFAVRPEGSVSTLKIQRTERGDSAVYLCASSLTAGTDTQYFGPGTRLTVL.

The rearrangement uses TRBV20-1 and TRBJ1-5; no clear D gene. CDR3 length: 11 amino acids. Germline CDR1 and CDR2: DFQATT and SNEGSKA (reference sequence). V was shortened by 3 bases and J by 11 bases, with 11 bases between the two germline ends. DNA for the CDR3: TGCAGTGCTAGGGGCGATGGCGCCCAGCATTTT. As protein: CSARGDGAQHF.

The rearrangement uses TRBV25-1 and TRBJ1-3; no clear D gene. This CDR3 spans 13 amino acids. CDR1 MGHDK and CDR2 SYGVNS come from the germline V gene. V was trimmed by 7 bases and J by 1 base, leaving 8 bases between them. CDR3 DNA sequence: TGTGCCAGCACGCCCGGTTCTGGAAACACCATATATTTT. The encoded protein is CASTPGSGNTIYF.

The genes are TRBV4-3 and TRBJ1-2, with D perhaps matching TRBD1 (5 bases). Trimming removed 4 bases at V and 3 bases at J, with 15 bases between. This CDR3 is built from 15 residues. Per germline, CDR1 LGHNA and CDR2 YSLEER. The CDR3 nucleotides are TGCGCCAGCAGCCCGGACAAAGGGTCGGACTATGGCTACACCTTC. It encodes CASSPDKGSDYGYTF.

In its sample, this clone was seen a few times. The V gene is TRBV7-9, the J gene TRBJ1-2; 9 bases match TRBD1. This CDR3 region has 14 residues. Germline CDR1 and CDR2: SEHNR and FQNEAQ (reference sequence). Losses at the gene ends were 5 bases for V and 3 bases for J; bases not matched to a gene: 4. Here the CDR3 reads CASSPTGGDYGYTF. CDR3 DNA: TGTGCCAGCAGCCCCACAGGGGGCGACTATGGCTACACCTTC.